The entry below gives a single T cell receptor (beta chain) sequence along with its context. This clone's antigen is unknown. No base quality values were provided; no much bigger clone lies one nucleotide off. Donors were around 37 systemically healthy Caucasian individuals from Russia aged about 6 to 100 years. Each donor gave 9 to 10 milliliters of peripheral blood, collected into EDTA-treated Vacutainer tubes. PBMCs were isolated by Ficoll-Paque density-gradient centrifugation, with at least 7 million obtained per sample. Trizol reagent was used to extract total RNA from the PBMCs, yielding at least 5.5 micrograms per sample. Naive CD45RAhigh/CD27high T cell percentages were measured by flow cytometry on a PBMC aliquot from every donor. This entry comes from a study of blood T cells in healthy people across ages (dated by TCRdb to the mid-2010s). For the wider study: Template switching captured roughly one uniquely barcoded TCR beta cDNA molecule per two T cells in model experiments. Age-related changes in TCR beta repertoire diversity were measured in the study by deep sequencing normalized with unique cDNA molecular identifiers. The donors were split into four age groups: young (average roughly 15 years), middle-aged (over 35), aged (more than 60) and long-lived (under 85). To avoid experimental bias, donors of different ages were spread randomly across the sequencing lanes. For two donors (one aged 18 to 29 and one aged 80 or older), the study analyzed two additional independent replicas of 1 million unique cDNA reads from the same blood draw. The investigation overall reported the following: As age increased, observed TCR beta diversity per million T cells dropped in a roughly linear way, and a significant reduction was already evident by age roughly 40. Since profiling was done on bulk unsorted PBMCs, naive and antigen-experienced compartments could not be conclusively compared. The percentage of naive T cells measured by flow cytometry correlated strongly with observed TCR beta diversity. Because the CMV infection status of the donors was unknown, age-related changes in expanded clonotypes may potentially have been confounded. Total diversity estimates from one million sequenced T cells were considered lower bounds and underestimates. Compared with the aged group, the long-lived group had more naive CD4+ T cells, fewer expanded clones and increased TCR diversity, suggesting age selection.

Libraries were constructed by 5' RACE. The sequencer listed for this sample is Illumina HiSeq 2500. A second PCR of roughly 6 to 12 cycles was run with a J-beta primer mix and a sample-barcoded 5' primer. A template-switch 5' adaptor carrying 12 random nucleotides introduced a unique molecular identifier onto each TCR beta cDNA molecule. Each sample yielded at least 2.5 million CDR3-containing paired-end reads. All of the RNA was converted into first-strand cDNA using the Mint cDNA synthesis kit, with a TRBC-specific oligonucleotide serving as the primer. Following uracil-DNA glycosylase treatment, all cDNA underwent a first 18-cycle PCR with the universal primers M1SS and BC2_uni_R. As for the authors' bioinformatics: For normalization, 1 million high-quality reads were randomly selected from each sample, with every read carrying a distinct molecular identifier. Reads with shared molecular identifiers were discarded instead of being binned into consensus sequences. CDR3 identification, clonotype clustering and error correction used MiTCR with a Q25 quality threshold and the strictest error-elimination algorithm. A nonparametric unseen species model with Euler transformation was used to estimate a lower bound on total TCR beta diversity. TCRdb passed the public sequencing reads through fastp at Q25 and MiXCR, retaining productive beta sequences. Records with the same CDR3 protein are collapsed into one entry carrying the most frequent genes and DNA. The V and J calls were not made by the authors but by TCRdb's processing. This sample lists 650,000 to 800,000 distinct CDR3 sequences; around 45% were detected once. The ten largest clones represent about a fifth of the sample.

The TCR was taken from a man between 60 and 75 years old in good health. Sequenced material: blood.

At the DNA level, the sequence is TGTGCCAGCAGCTCATACCAGGGGGGTTCCAATGAGCAGTTCTTC. Its protein product is CASSSYQGGSNEQFF. The sequence links TRBV7-2 to TRBJ2-1, with a tentative D gene TRBD1 over 7 matching bases. CDR1 and CDR2 are read off the germline V gene as SGHTA and FQGNSA. V drops 4 bases and J drops 6 bases, leaving 16 bases in between. The CDR3 goes from the cysteine to the phenylalanine over 15 residues. Only the CDR3 DNA is retained, 45 bases long and in frame from the first base.